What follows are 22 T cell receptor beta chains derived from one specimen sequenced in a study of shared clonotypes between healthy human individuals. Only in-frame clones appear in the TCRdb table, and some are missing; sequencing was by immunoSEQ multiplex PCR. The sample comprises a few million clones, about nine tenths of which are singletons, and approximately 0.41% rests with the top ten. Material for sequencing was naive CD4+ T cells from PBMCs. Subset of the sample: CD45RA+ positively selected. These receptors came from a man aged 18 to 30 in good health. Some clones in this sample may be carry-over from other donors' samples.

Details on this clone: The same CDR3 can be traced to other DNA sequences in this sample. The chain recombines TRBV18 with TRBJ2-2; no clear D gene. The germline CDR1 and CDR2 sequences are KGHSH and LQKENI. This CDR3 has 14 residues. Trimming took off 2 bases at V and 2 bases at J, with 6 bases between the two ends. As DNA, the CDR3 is TGTGCCAGCTCACCAGCGGTCAACACCGGGGAGCTGTTTTTT. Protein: CASSPAVNTGELFF. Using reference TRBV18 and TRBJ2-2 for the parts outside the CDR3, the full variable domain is NAGVMQNPRHLVRRRGQEARLRCSPMKGHSHVYWYRQLPEEGLKFMVYLQKENIIDESGMPKERFSAEFPKEGPSILRIQQVVRGDSAAYFCASSPAVNTGELFFGEGSRLTVL.

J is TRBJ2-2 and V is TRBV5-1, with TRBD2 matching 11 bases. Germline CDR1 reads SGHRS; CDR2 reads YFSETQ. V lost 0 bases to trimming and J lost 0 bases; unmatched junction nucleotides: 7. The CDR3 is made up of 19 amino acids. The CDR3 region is CASSLALTSGTANTGELFF. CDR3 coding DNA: TGCGCCAGCAGCTTGGCGTTGACTAGCGGGACGGCGAACACCGGGGAGCTGTTTTTT.

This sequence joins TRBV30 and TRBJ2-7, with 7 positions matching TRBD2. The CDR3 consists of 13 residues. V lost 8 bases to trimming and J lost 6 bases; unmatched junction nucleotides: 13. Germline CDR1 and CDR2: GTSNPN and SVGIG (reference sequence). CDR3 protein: CAHDRGDVGEQYF. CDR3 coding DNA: TGTGCCCACGATCGGGGGGATGTGGGCGAGCAGTACTTC.

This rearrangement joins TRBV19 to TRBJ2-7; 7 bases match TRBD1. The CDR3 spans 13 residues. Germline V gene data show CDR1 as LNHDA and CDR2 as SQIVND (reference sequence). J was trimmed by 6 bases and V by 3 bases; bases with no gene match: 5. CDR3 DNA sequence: TGTGCCAGTAGTATCACAGGGGTTACCGAGCAGTACTTC. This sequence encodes CASSITGVTEQYF.

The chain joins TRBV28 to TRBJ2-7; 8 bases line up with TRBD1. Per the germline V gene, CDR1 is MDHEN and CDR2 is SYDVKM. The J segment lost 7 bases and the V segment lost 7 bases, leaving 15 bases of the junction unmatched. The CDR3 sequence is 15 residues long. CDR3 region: CASTPQTAGGWEQYF. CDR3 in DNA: TGTGCCAGCACTCCCCAGACCGCAGGGGGCTGGGAGCAGTACTTC.

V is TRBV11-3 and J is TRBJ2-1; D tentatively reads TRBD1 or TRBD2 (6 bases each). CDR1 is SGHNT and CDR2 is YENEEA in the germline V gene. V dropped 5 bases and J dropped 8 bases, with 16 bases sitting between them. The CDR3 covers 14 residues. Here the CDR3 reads CASSPWGARDEQFF. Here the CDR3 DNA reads TGTGCCAGCAGCCCTTGGGGGGCGAGGGATGAGCAGTTCTTC.

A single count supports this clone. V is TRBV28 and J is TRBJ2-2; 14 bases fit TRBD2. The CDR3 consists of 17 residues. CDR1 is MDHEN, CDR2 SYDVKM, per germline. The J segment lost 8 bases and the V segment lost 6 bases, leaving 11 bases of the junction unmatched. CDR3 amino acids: CASSIPGLAGATGELFF. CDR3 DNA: TGTGCCAGCAGCATACCGGGACTAGCGGGAGCGACGGGGGAGCTGTTTTTT. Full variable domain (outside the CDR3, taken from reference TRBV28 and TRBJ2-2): DVKVTQSSRYLVKRTGEKVFLECVQDMDHENMFWYRQDPGLGLRLIYFSYDVKMKEKGDIPEGYSVSREKKERFSLILESASTNQTSMYLCASSIPGLAGATGELFFGEGSRLTVL.

CDR3 coding DNA: TGTGCCTGGAGCCAGGGGGCCGGGGAGCTGTTTTTT. Its protein is CAWSQGAGELFF. V is TRBV30 and J is TRBJ2-2; TRBD1 matches at 7 bases. V trimming: 3 bases; J trimming: 6 bases; junction bases outside the gene matches: 1. The germline V gene has CDR1 GTSNPN and CDR2 SVGIG (reference sequence). This CDR3 is built from 12 residues.

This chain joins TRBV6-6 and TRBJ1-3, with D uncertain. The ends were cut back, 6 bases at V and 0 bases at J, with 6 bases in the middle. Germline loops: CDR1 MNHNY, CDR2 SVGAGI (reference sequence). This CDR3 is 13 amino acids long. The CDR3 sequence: CASRKNSGNTIYF. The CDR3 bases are TGTGCCAGCAGAAAAAACTCTGGAAACACCATATATTTT.

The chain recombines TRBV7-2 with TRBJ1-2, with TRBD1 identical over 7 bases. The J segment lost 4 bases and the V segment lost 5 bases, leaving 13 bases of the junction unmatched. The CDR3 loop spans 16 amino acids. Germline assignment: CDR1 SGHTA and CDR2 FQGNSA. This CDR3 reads CASSVGQANLLYGYTF. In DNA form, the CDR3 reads TGTGCCAGCAGCGTCGGACAGGCCAACCTGCTCTATGGCTACACCTTC.

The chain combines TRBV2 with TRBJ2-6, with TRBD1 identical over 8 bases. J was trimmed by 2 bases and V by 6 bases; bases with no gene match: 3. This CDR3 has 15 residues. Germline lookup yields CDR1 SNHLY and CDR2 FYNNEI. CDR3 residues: CASRKQGAGANVLTF. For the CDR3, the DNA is TGTGCCAGCAGAAAACAGGGGGCTGGGGCCAACGTCCTGACTTTC.

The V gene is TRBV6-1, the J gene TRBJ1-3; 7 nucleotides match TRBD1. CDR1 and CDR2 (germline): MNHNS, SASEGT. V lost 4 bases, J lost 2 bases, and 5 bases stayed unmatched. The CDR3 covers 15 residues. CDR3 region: CASSVLGTAGNTIYF. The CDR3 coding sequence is TGTGCCAGCAGTGTCCTCGGGACAGCTGGAAACACCATATATTTT.

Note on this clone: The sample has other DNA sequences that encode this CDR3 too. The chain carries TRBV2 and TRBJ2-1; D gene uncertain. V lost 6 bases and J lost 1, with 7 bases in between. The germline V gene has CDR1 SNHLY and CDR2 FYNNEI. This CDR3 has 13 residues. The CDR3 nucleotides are TGTGCCAGCAGCGTTATATCCTACAATGAGCAGTTCTTC. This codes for CASSVISYNEQFF.

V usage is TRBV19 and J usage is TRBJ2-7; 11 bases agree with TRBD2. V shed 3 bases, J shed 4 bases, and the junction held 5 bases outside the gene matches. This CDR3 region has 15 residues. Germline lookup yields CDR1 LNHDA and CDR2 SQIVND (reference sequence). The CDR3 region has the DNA TGTGCCAGTAGTATCGCTAGCGGGAGGTCTTACGAGCAGTACTTC. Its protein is CASSIASGRSYEQYF.

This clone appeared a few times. DNA for the CDR3: TGTGCCAGCGGCCCAGGGGGAACCCTTGAAGCTTTCTTT. It encodes CASGPGGTLEAFF. This chain links TRBV28 with TRBJ1-1; 7 bases map to TRBD1. CDR1 and CDR2 from the germline V gene are MDHEN and SYDVKM. Trimming removed 8 bases from V and 7 bases from J; junction bases left unmatched: 10. CDR3 length equals 13 residues.

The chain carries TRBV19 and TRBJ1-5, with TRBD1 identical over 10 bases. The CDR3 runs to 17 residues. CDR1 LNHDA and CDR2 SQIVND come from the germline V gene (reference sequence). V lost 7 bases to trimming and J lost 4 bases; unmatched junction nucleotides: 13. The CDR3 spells CASTPLLGTGENQPQHF. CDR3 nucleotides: TGTGCCAGTACCCCTCTTCTCGGGACAGGGGAAAATCAGCCCCAGCATTTT.

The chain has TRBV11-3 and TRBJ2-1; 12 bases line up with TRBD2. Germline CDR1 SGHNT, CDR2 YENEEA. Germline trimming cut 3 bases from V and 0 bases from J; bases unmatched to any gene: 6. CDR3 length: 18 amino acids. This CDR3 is CASSLSSGRASSYNEQFF. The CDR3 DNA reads TGTGCCAGCAGCTTGTCTAGCGGGAGGGCCAGCTCCTACAATGAGCAGTTCTTC.

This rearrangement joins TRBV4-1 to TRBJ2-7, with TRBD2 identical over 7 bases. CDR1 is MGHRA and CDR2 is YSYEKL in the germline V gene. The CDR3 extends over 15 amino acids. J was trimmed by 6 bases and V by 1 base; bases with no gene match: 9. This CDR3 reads CASSQVVGGVREQYF. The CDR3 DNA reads TGCGCCAGCAGCCAAGTGGTGGGAGGGGTACGCGAGCAGTACTTC.

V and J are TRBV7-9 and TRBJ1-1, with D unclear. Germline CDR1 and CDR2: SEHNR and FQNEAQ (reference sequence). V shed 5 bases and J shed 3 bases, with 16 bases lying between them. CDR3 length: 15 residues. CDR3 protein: CASSPGRRRDTEAFF. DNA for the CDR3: TGTGCCAGCAGCCCCGGACGGAGGCGGGACACTGAAGCTTTCTTT. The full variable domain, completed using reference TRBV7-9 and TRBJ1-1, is DTGVSQNPRHKITKRGQNVTFRCDPISEHNRLYWYRQTLGQGPEFLTYFQNEAQLEKSRLLSDRFSAERPKGSFSTLEIQRTEQGDSAMYLCASSPGRRRDTEAFFGQGTRLTVV.

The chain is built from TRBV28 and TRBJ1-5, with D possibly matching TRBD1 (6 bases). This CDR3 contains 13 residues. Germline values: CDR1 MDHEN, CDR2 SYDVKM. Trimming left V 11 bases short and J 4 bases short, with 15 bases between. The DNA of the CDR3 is TGTGCCTTAACCTCCGGACAGAATCAGCCCCAGCATTTT. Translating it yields CALTSGQNQPQHF.

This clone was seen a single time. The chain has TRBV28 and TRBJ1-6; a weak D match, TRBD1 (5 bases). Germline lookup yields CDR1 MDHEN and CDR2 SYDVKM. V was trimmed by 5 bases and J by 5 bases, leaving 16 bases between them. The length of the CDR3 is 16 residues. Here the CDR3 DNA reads TGTGCCAGCAGTATCACCTCCGGGGGGAATAATTCACCCCTCCACTTT. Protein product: CASSITSGGNNSPLHF.

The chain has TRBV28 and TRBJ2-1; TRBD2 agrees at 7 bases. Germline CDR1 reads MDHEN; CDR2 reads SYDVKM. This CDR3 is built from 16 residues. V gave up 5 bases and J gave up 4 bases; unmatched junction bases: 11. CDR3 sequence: CASSPPGGGPYNEQFF. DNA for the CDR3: TGTGCCAGCAGTCCCCCGGGCGGGGGTCCGTACAATGAGCAGTTCTTC.